Reported below is one TCR beta chain. Its target is unknown. The sample comes from a study of cytomegalovirus exposure and HLA in healthy donors. Study summary: In a later analysis, the 90 to 150 validation repertoires were reported to have used the same platform as the 550 to 850 first-cohort repertoires. Study findings and constraints: Specificity of a few CMV-associated chains for CMV antigens was verified in vitro.

Measured with immunoSEQ multiplex PCR; TCRdb has only the in-frame clones, and not every one. The sample holds fewer than 200,000 clones; 80% to 90% are singletons and the top ten take around 2%. The TCR originated in a woman younger than 35 in good health and CMV-seronegative. The sequenced sample was PBMCs.

The CDR3 sequence: CASSVGQETSPYEQYF. Here the CDR3 DNA reads TGTGCCAGCAGCGTAGGCCAAGAGACTAGTCCCTACGAGCAGTACTTC. J is TRBJ2-7 and V is TRBV9; D possibly corresponds to TRBD2 (6 bases). The CDR3 has 16 residues. CDR1 SGDLS and CDR2 YYNGEE come from the germline V gene. Between the trimmed V and J ends, which lost 0 bases and 2 bases, there was a span of 15 bases.